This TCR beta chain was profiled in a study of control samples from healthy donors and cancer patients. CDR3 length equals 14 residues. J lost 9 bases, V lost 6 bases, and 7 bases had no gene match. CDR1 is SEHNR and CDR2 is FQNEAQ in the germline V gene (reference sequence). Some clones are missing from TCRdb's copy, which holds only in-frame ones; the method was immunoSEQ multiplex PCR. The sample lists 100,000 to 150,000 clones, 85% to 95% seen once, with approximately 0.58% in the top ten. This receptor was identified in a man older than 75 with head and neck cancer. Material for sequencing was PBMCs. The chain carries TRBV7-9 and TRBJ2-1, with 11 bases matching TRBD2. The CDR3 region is CASSLLAGVVEQFF. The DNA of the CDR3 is TGTGCCAGCAGTTTACTAGCGGGAGTGGTTGAGCAGTTCTTC.